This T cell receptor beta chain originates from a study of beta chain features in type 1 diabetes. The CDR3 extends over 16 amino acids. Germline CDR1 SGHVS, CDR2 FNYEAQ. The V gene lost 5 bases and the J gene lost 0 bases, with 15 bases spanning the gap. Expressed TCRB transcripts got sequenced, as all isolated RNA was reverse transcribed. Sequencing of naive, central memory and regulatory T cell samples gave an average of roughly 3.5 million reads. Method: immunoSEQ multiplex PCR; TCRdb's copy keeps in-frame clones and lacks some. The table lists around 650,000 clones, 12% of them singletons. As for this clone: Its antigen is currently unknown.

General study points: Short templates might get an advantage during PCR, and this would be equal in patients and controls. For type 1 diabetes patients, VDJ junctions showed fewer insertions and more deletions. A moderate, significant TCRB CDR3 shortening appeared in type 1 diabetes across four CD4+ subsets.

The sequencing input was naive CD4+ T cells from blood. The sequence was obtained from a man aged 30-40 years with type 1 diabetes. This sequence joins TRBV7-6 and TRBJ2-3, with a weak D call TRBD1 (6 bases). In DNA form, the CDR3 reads TGTGCCAGCAGCACGGGGACACAGGCTAGCACAGATACGCAGTATTTT. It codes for CASSTGTQASTDTQYF. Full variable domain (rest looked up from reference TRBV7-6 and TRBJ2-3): GAGVSQSPRYKVTKRGQDVALRCDPISGHVSLYWYRQALGQGPEFLTYFNYEAQQDKSGLPNDRFSAERPEGSISTLTIQRTEQRDSAMYRCASSTGTQASTDTQYFGPGTRLTVL.